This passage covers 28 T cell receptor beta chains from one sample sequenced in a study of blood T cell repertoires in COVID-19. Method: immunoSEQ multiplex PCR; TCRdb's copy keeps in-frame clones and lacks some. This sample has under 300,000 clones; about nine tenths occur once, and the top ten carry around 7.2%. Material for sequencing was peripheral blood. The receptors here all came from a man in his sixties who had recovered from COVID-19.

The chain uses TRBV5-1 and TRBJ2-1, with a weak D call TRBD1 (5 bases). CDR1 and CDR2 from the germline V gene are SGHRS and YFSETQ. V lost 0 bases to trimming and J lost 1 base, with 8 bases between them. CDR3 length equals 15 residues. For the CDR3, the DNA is TGCGCCAGCAGCTTGGACGGACAATCCTACAATGAGCAGTTCTTC. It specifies CASSLDGQSYNEQFF.

The chain's CDR3 is CASSPDGGLGTGELFF. The CDR3 nucleotides read TGCGCCAGCAGCCCGGACGGGGGGCTGGGCACCGGGGAGCTGTTTTTT. The chain has TRBV5-1 and TRBJ2-2; tentative D call: TRBD2 (7 bases). Germline V lookup: CDR1 SGHRS, CDR2 YFSETQ. The CDR3 has 16 residues. V lost 4 bases and J 4 bases, leaving 17 bases between the germline ends.

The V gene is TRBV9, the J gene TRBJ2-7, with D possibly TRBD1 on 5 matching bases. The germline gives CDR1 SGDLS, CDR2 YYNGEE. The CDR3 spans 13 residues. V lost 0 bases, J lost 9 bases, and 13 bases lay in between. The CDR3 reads CASSVAGRDRQYV. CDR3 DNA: TGTGCCAGCAGCGTAGCTGGCAGGGATAGGCAGTACGTC.

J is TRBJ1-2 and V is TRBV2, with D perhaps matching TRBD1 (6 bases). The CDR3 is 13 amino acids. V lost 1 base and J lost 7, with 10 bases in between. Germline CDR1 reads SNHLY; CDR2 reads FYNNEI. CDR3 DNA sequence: TGTGCCAGCAGTGAAGGATACAGGGTTGGCTACACCTTC. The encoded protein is CASSEGYRVGYTF.

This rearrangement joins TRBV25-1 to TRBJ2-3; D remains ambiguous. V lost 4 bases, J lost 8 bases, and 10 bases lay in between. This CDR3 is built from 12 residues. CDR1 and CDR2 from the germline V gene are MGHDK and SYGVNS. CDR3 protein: CASSGVDGTQYF. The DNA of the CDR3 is TGTGCCAGCAGTGGCGTAGATGGTACGCAGTATTTT.

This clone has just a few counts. The CDR3 protein is CASSYSSTEVRYGYTF. CDR3 sequence (DNA): TGTGCCAGCAGTTACTCGAGTACCGAGGTACGCTATGGCTACACCTTC. This rearrangement joins TRBV6-5 to TRBJ1-2; D gene unclear. Trimming pared 0 bases from V and 4 bases from J, leaving 15 bases between. This CDR3 contains 16 residues. From germline, CDR1 is MNHEY and CDR2 SVGAGI.

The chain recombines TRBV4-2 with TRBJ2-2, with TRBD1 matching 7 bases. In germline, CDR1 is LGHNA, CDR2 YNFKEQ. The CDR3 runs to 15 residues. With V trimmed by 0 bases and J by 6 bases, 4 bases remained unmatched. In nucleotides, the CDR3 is TGTGCCAGCAGCCAAGAGGGACAGTCACCCGGGGAGCTGTTTTTT. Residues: CASSQEGQSPGELFF.

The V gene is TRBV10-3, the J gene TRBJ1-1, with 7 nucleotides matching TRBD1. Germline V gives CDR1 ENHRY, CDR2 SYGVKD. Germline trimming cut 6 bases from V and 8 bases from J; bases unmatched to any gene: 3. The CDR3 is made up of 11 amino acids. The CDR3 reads CAISGTAEAFF. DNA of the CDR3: TGTGCCATCAGCGGGACAGCCGAAGCTTTCTTT.

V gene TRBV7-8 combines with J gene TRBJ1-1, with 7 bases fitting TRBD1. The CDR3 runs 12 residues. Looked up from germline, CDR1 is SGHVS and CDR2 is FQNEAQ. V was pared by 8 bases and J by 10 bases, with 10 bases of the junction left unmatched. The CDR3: CASSGTDEVAFF. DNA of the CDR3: TGTGCCAGCTCCGGGACAGATGAAGTAGCTTTCTTT.

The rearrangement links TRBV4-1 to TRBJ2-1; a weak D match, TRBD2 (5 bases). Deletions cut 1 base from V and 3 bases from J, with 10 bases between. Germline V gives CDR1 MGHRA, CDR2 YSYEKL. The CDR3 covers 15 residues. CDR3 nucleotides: TGCGCCAGCAGCCAAGGGACGGGGTTCTACAATGAGCAGTTCTTC. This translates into CASSQGTGFYNEQFF.

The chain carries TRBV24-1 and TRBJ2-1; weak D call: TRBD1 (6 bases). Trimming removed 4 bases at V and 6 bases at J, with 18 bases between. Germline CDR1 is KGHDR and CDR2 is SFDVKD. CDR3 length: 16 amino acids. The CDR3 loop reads CATSDRATDSLNEQFF. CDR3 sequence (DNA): TGTGCCACCAGTGACCGCGCAACGGACAGTCTCAATGAGCAGTTCTTC.

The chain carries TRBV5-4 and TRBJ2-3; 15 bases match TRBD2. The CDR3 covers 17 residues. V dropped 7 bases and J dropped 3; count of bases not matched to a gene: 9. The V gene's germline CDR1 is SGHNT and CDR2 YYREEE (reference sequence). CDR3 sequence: CASVRTSGGAGTDTQYF. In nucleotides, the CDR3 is TGTGCCAGCGTCCGGACTAGCGGGGGGGCGGGGACAGATACGCAGTATTTT.

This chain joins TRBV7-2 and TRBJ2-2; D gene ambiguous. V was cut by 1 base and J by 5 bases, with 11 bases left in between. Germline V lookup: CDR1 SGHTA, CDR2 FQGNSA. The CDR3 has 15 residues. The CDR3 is CASSLDQAATGELFF. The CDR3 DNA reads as TGTGCCAGCAGCTTAGATCAGGCCGCAACCGGGGAGCTGTTTTTT.

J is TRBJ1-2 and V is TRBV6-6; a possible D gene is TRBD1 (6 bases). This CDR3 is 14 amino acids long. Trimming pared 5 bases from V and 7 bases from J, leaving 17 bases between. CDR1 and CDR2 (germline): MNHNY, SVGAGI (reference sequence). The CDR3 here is CASSRGVQTGGYTF. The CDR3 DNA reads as TGTGCCAGCAGTCGGGGCGTACAGACAGGTGGCTACACCTTC.

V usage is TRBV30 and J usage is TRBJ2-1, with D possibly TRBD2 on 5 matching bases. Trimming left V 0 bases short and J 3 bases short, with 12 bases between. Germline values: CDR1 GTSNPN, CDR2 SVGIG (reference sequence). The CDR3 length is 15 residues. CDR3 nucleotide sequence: TGTGCCTGGAGTGTGGACTTTAGCCTCTACAATGAGCAGTTCTTC. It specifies CAWSVDFSLYNEQFF.

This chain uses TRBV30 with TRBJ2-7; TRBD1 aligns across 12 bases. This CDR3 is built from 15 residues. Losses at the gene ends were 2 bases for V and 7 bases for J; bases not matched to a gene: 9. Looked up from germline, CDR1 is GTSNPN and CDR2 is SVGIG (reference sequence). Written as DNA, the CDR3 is TGTGCCTGGAGTAGAGGGACAGGGGGCGCGGAAGAGCAGTACTTC. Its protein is CAWSRGTGGAEEQYF.

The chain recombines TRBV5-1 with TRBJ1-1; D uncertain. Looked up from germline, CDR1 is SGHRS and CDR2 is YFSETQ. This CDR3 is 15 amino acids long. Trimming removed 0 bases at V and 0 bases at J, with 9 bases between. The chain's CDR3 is CASSLGASMNTEAFF. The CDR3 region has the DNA TGCGCCAGCAGCTTGGGGGCCTCGATGAACACTGAAGCTTTCTTT.

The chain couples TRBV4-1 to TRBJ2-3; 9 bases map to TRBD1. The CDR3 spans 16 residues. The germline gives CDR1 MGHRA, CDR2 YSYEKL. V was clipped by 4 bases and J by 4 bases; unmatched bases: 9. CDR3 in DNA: TGCGCCAGCAGCCCATATGGACAGGGGCGCCCAGATACGCAGTATTTT. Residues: CASSPYGQGRPDTQYF.

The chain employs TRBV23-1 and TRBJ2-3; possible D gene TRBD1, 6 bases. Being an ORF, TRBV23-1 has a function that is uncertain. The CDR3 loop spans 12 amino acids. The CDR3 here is CACRGSTDTQYF. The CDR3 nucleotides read TGCGCATGCAGGGGAAGCACAGATACGCAGTATTTT.

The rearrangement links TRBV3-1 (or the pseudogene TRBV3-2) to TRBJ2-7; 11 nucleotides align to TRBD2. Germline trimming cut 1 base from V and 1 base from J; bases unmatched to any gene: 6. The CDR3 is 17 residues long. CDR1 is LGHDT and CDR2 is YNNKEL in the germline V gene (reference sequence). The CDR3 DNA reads TGTGCCAGCAGCCAAGGACTAGCGGGGTTTACTTCCTACGAGCAGTACTTC. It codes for CASSQGLAGFTSYEQYF.

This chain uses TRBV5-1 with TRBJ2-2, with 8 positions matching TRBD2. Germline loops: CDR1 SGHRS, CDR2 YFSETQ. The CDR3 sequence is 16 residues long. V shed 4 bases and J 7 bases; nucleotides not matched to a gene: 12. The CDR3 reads CASSQPAGVVIGELFF. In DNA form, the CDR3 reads TGCGCCAGCAGCCAACCAGCGGGGGTTGTGATCGGGGAGCTGTTTTTT.

The CDR3 nucleotides are TGTGCCAGCTCACCAGAGGTTTCCTATGGCTACACCTTC. Residues: CASSPEVSYGYTF. V gene TRBV18 combines with J gene TRBJ1-2; unclear D gene. This CDR3 region has 13 residues. CDR1 is KGHSH, CDR2 LQKENI, per germline. The ends were cut back, 2 bases at V and 4 bases at J, with 8 bases in the middle.

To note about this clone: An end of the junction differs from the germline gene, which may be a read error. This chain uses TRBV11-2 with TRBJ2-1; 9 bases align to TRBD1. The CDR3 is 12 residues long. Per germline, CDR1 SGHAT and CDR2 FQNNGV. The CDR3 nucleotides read TGTGCCAGCAGCGCCACCTACAGGGGGCAGATCTTC. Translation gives CASSATYRGQIF.

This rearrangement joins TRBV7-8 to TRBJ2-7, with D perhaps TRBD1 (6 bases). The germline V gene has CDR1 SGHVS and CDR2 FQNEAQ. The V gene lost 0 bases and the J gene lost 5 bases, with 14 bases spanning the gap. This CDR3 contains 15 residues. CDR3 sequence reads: CASSLAWTRGDEQYF. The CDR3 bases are TGTGCCAGCAGCTTAGCGTGGACCAGGGGAGACGAGCAGTACTTC.

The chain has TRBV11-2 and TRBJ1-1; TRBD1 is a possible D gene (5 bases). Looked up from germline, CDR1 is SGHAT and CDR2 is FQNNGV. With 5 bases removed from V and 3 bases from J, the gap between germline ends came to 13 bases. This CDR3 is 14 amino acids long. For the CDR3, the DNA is TGTGCCAGCAGCCCTTGGGGGGAGGACACTGAAGCTTTCTTT. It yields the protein CASSPWGEDTEAFF. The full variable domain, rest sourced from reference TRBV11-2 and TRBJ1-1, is EAGVAQSPRYKIIEKRQSVAFWCNPISGHATLYWYQQILGQGPKLLIQFQNNGVVDDSQLPKDRFSAERLKGVDSTLKIQPAKLEDSAVYLCASSPWGEDTEAFFGQGTRLTVV.

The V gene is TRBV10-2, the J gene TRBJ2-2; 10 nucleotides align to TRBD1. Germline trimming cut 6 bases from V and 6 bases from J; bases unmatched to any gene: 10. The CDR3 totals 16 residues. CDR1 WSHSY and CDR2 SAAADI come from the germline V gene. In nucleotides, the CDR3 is TGCGCCAGCAGCGAAACGACCGGGACAGGGGCCGGGGAGCTGTTTTTT. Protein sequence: CASSETTGTGAGELFF.

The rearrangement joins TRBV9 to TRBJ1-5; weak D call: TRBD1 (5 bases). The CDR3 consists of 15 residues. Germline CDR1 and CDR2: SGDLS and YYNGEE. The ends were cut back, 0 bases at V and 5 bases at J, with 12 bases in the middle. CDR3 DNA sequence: TGTGCCAGCAGCGTAGAGGGGCAGCCCTATCAGCCCCAGCATTTT. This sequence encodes CASSVEGQPYQPQHF.

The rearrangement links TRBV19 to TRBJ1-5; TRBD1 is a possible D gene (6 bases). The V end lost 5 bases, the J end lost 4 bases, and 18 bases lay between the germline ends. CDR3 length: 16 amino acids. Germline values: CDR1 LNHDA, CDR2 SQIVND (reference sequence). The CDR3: CASSVTGWGTNQPQHF. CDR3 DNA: TGTGCCAGTAGTGTAACAGGGTGGGGTACGAATCAGCCCCAGCATTTT. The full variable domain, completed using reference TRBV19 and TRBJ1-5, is DGGITQSPKYLFRKEGQNVTLSCEQNLNHDAMYWYRQDPGQGLRLIYYSQIVNDFQKGDIAEGYSVSREKKESFPLTVTSAQKNPTAFYLCASSVTGWGTNQPQHFGDGTRLSIL.